This entry describes one TCR beta chain. Its matching antigen is unknown. The record originates from a study of OX40 agonist ivuxolimab in advanced cancers. Study-level findings and limits: Among T cells, CD8+ cells averaged more expanded clones than CD4+ cells.

Blood draws occurred at baseline, cycle 4 day 1, and cycle 7 day 1. Only in-frame clones appear in the TCRdb table, and some are missing; sequencing was by immunoSEQ multiplex PCR. The sample yields 75,000 to 95,000 clones, 89% seen once. The clonotype originates from an adult with an advanced solid tumor such as melanoma, head and neck, liver or kidney cancer. The sequences come from CD4+ or CD8+ T cells sorted from blood, collected in a trial of the OX40 agonist ivuxolimab.

CDR3: CASSLTGVYSNQPQHF. The CDR3 coding sequence is TGTGCCAGCAGCTTGACAGGCGTATATAGCAATCAGCCCCAGCATTTT. V is TRBV5-6 and J is TRBJ1-5, with D possibly matching TRBD1 (5 bases). Germline lookup yields CDR1 SGHDT and CDR2 YYEEEE. This CDR3 is built from 16 residues. The V end was cut by 1 base, the J end by 0 bases, with 11 bases between.